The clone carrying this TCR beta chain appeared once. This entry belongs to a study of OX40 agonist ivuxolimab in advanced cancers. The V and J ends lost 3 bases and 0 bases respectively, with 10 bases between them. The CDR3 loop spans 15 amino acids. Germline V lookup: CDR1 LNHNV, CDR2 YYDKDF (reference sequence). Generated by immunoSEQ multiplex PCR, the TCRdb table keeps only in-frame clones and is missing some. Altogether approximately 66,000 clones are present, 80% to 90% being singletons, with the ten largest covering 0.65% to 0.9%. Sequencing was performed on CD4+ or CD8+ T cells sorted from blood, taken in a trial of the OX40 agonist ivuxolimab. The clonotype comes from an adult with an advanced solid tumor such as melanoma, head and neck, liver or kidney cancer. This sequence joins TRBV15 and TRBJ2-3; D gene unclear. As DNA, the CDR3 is TGTGCCACCAGCAGCGGCAGGCCGAGCACAGATACGCAGTATTTT. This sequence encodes CATSSGRPSTDTQYF.